Shown below are 15 T cell receptor beta chains from a single sample sequenced in a study of cytotoxic CD8 clonotypes in ibrutinib-treated CLL. Clones were sequenced by immunoSEQ multiplex PCR, and TCRdb holds only the in-frame ones, with some missing. Of approximately 320,000 clones listed, 60% to 80% are singletons. Sequences were derived from PBMCs, sampled after 36 months of ibrutinib treatment. The receptors derive from a human donor with chronic lymphocytic leukemia.

The V and J genes are TRBV28 and TRBJ2-6, with 7 nucleotides matching TRBD2. J gave up 2 bases and V 2 bases, and 0 bases lay outside the gene matches. Per germline, CDR1 MDHEN and CDR2 SYDVKM. The CDR3 totals 15 residues. CDR3 sequence: CASSLSGTGANVLTF. The CDR3 DNA sequence: TGTGCCAGCAGTTTAAGCGGGACTGGGGCCAACGTCCTGACTTTC. The full variable domain, with the rest looked up from reference TRBV28 and TRBJ2-6, is DVKVTQSSRYLVKRTGEKVFLECVQDMDHENMFWYRQDPGLGLRLIYFSYDVKMKEKGDIPEGYSVSREKKERFSLILESASTNQTSMYLCASSLSGTGANVLTFGAGSRLTVL.

This chain uses TRBV5-1 with TRBJ1-1, with D maybe TRBD1 (6 bases). Trimming took 3 bases from V and 1 from J, leaving 13 bases between them. The CDR3 has 15 amino acids. The germline CDR1 and CDR2 sequences are SGHRS and YFSETQ. The CDR3 protein is CASSYLGASNTEAFF. CDR3 in DNA: TGCGCCAGCAGCTACCTGGGGGCTTCGAACACTGAAGCTTTCTTT.

The chain is built from TRBV9 and TRBJ1-1, with 8 bases matching TRBD1. CDR3 size: 15 residues. Per germline, CDR1 SGDLS and CDR2 YYNGEE. The V and J ends lost 4 bases and 0 bases, in that order; junction bases with no gene match: 5. CDR3 nucleotide sequence: TGTGCCAGCAGCTCCCGGACAGGGCTGAACACTGAAGCTTTCTTT. It translates to CASSSRTGLNTEAFF.

This sequence joins TRBV15 and TRBJ2-5; the D gene could be TRBD1 or TRBD2 (5 bases each). This CDR3 is 15 amino acids long. CDR1 is LNHNV, CDR2 YYDKDF, per germline (reference sequence). V was pared by 0 bases and J by 7 bases, with 15 bases between. The CDR3 coding sequence is TGTGCCACCAGCAGAGAAACGGGACCCGGAGGGACCCAGTACTTC. Its translation: CATSRETGPGGTQYF.

The rearrangement joins TRBV15 to TRBJ1-5, with D perhaps matching TRBD1 (6 bases). Germline V gene lookup returns CDR1 LNHNV and CDR2 YYDKDF (reference sequence). The CDR3 covers 16 residues. V was trimmed by 4 bases and J by 3 bases, leaving 16 bases between them. The CDR3 DNA is TGTGCCACCAGCACCTTCTCTGGACAGTACAATCAGCCCCAGCATTTT. Protein sequence: CATSTFSGQYNQPQHF. Full variable domain (rest looked up from reference TRBV15 and TRBJ1-5): DAMVIQNPRYQVTQFGKPVTLSCSQTLNHNVMYWYQQKSSQAPKLLFHYYDKDFNNEADTPDNFQSRRPNTSFCFLDIRSPGLGDTAMYLCATSTFSGQYNQPQHFGDGTRLSIL.

This clone was detected a few times. DNA for the CDR3: TGTGCCAGCAGTTACTCGAGCGGACAGGGACTCTACGAGCAGTACTTC. Translation: CASSYSSGQGLYEQYF. The V call is TRBV6-5, the J call TRBJ2-7, with TRBD1 matching over 8 bases. The germline V gene has CDR1 MNHEY and CDR2 SVGAGI. Trimming cost V 0 bases and J 3 bases; bases outside gene matches: 7. The length of the CDR3 is 16 residues.

This clone has just one count. The J gene is TRBJ1-2, the V gene TRBV19; D remains ambiguous. Trimming shortened V by 10 bases and J by 2 bases, and 8 bases separated the two germline ends. Germline V CDR1 and CDR2: LNHDA, SQIVND (reference sequence). This CDR3 is built from 11 residues. As DNA, the CDR3 is TGTGCCACCGGACTCAACTATGGCTACACCTTC. Amino acid sequence: CATGLNYGYTF. The full variable domain, with the rest looked up from reference TRBV19 and TRBJ1-2, is DGGITQSPKYLFRKEGQNVTLSCEQNLNHDAMYWYRQDPGQGLRLIYYSQIVNDFQKGDIAEGYSVSREKKESFPLTVTSAQKNPTAFYLCATGLNYGYTFGSGTRLTVV.

This clone was recorded once. The chain couples TRBV4-1 to TRBJ1-5; D uncertain. The germline V and J ends were trimmed by 3 bases and 6 bases, with 12 bases remaining between them. This CDR3 is 14 amino acids long. Germline-derived CDR1 and CDR2 are MGHRA and YSYEKL. CDR3 sequence reads: CASSQTLIGQPQHF. CDR3 bases: TGCGCCAGCAGCCAGACATTGATAGGTCAGCCCCAGCATTTT.

There are a few counts of this clone. V gene TRBV7-2 combines with J gene TRBJ2-7; 7 nucleotides agree with TRBD2. From germline, CDR1 is SGHTA and CDR2 FQGNSA. CDR3 length equals 16 residues. Trimming removed 7 bases from V and 5 bases from J; junction bases left unmatched: 17. The CDR3 loop reads CASTPVGAGVPHEQYF. The CDR3 DNA reads as TGTGCCAGCACCCCCGTTGGGGCGGGAGTTCCCCACGAGCAGTACTTC. Supplemented by reference TRBV7-2 and TRBJ2-7, the full variable domain reads GAGVSQSPSNKVTEKGKDVELRCDPISGHTALYWYRQSLGQGLEFLIYFQGNSAPDKSGLPSDRFSAERTGGSVSTLTIQRTQQEDSAVYLCASTPVGAGVPHEQYFGPGTRLTVT.

The chain joins TRBV6-1 to TRBJ1-5; perhaps TRBD1 as D (5 bases). Germline V gene data show CDR1 as MNHNS and CDR2 as SASEGT. The V and J ends lost 5 bases and 3 bases respectively, with 11 bases between them. CDR3 length equals 14 residues. The CDR3 nucleotides are TGTGCCAGCAGTTCGCGACAGACCAATCAGCCCCAGCATTTT. This encodes CASSSRQTNQPQHF.

The V gene is TRBV28, the J gene TRBJ2-1; TRBD2 matches 10 bases. Losses at the gene ends were 6 bases for V and 6 bases for J; bases not matched to a gene: 8. CDR1 and CDR2 (germline): MDHEN, SYDVKM. The CDR3 is 15 residues long. Here the CDR3 reads CASRESGRGPNEQFF. The CDR3 DNA follows: TGTGCCAGCAGGGAGAGCGGGAGGGGGCCCAATGAGCAGTTCTTC.

The chain has TRBV29-1 and TRBJ2-1; 7 bases are a match to TRBD1. CDR1 SQVTM and CDR2 ANQGSEA come from the germline V gene. V lost 3 bases, J lost 4 bases, and 15 bases stayed unmatched. The CDR3 runs 17 residues. Here the CDR3 DNA reads TGCAGCGTTGAGTTTAGGGGGCGCTTCTTGGGATACAATGAGCAGTTCTTC. Residues: CSVEFRGRFLGYNEQFF.

The chain employs TRBV10-2 and TRBJ1-2; tentative D call: TRBD1 (5 bases). The CDR3 covers 13 residues. The ends were cut back, 0 bases at V and 11 bases at J, with 13 bases in the middle. Germline V gene lookup returns CDR1 WSHSY and CDR2 SAAADI. DNA of the CDR3: TGCGCCAGCAGTGAGTCTCGGGGGGTATTGTACACCTTC. This gives the protein CASSESRGVLYTF.

The chain employs TRBV10-3 and TRBJ2-7, with D possibly TRBD1 on 5 matching bases. The CDR3 contains 14 residues. V lost 8 bases and J lost 5, with 19 bases in between. The germline gives CDR1 ENHRY, CDR2 SYGVKD. The CDR3 DNA sequence: TGTGCCATCGGAAGGGGCGTAAACCGGAACGAGCAGTACTTC. It yields the protein CAIGRGVNRNEQYF.

The rearrangement uses TRBV29-1 and TRBJ1-2; 7 nucleotides agree with TRBD1. Germline CDR1 SQVTM, CDR2 ANQGSEA. The CDR3 spans 15 residues. The junction had 11 bases not matched to a gene; V was cut back by 3 bases and J by 4 bases. The CDR3 region is CSVEPRQGRSYGYTF. In nucleotides, the CDR3 is TGCAGCGTTGAGCCTCGACAGGGCAGGAGCTATGGCTACACCTTC.